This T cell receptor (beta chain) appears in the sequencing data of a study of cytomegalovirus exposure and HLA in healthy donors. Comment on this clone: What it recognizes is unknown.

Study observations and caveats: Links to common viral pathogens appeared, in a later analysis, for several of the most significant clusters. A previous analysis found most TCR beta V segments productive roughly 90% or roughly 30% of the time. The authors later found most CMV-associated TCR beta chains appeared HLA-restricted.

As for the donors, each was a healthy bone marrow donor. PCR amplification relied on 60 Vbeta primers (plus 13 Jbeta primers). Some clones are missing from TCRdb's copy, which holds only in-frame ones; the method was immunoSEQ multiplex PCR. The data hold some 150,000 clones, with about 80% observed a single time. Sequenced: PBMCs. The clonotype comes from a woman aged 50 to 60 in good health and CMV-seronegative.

The CDR3 coding sequence is TGTGCCAGCACCCCAAATAGCGGGAGGGAAGAGACCCAGTACTTC. This gives the protein CASTPNSGREETQYF. V usage is TRBV7-2 and J usage is TRBJ2-5; 11 bases line up with TRBD2. The CDR3 loop spans 15 amino acids. Germline-derived CDR1 and CDR2 are SGHTA and FQGNSA. J gave up 3 bases and V 7 bases, and 7 bases lay outside the gene matches.